A selection of T cell receptor beta chains follows, all from one sample in a study of glioma-infiltrating T cells after dendritic cell vaccination. Clones were read by immunoSEQ multiplex PCR, and TCRdb kept only the in-frame ones, dropping some. The sample gives more than 60,000 clones, roughly four fifths of which show up once; less than 9.5% is in the top ten. Material: blood, obtained before dendritic cell vaccination. Every receptor here comes from a human donor with glioblastoma. Each CDR3 is given with its conserved first and last residue. Fields, in order: D gene, J gene, V gene, CDR3 DNA, CDR3 protein. D genes are given only for firm matches.

NA | TRBJ2-3 | TRBV5-1 | TGCGCCAGCAGCATCCCAGTGGGGGCTTCAGATACGCAGTATTTT | CASSIPVGASDTQYF
NA | TRBJ2-1 | TRBV2 | TGTGCCACACCTCGGGAGAGGAATGGGATGAACGAGCAGTTCTTC | CATPRERNGMNEQFF
TRBD2 | TRBJ2-5 | TRBV7-8 | TGTGCCAGCACCCTCCCCCGGGACTACCAGTACCAAGAGACCCAGTACTTC | CASTLPRDYQYQETQYF
TRBD1 | TRBJ1-2 | TRBV11-2 | TGTGCCAGCAGCCCGCTGACAGGGGATCACTATGGCTACACCTTC | CASSPLTGDHYGYTF
NA | TRBJ1-4 | TRBV6-6 | TGTGCCAGCAGTTACCGCGGACACTATAATGAAAAACTGTTTTTT | CASSYRGHYNEKLFF
TRBD1 | TRBJ2-5 | TRBV11-2 | TGTGCCAGCAGCCGGGACAGGCAAGAGACCCAGTACTTC | CASSRDRQETQYF
NA | TRBJ2-2 | TRBV4-2 | TGTGCCAGCAGCCAAGATACGCATAACTCCCGGCGGGACACCGGGGAGCTGTTTTTT | CASSQDTHNSRRDTGELFF
NA | TRBJ2-7 | TRBV2 | TGTGCCAGGGAAGGAGACGGTCCCTACGAGCAGTACTTC | CAREGDGPYEQYF
NA | TRBJ2-7 | TRBV5-1 | TGCGCCAGCAGCCTCCAGGGAGGGGGATTCGCCTACGAGCAGTACTTC | CASSLQGGGFAYEQYF
NA | TRBJ2-5 | TRBV27 | TGTGCCAGCAGTTTAGGGGCAGGAAGGGGCCAAGAGACCCAGTACTTC | CASSLGAGRGQETQYF